These T cell receptor beta chains were read from a single sample in a study of T-cell memory formation after mild COVID-19. TCRdb re-called the 5' RACE reads through MiXCR, storing one row per CDR3 protein. The table shows nearly 350,000 distinct CDR3 sequences, with about an eighth occurring only once. Sequenced material: PBMCs or a T cell subset sorted from them (not recorded which). The receptors come from a young man who had mild COVID-19 (a few samples of this study predate the infection). Cell type and time point are not known. The CDR3 runs from the conserved cysteine through the conserved F or W. The order of the fields is clone size, V gene, D gene, J gene, CDR3 protein, CDR3 DNA. D genes are given only for firm matches. Clone size is not always given. Where it is, it says once, few, many or a class for expanded clones.

size: .; V: TRBV4-1; D: TRBD1; J: TRBJ2-5; CDR3: CASSQDRTGGFQETQYF; DNA: TGCGCCAGCAGCCAAGATAGGACAGGGGGTTTCCAAGAGACCCAGTACTTC
size: .; V: TRBV6-2/TRBV6-3; D: .; J: TRBJ2-1; CDR3: CASPDRSNNEQFF; DNA: TGTGCCAGCCCAGACAGGAGTAACAATGAGCAGTTCTTC
size: many; V: TRBV7-9; D: TRBD1; J: TRBJ2-3; CDR3: CASSLAGQGVFRDTQYF; DNA: TGTGCCAGCAGCTTAGCTGGGCAGGGGGTGTTTCGAGATACGCAGTATTTT
size: many; V: TRBV7-9; D: TRBD1; J: TRBJ2-2; CDR3: CASSFGTATGELFF; DNA: TGTGCCAGCAGCTTCGGGACAGCCACCGGGGAGCTGTTTTTT
size: many; V: TRBV5-8; D: TRBD1; J: TRBJ1-2; CDR3: CASSPRLDRGRVANYGYTF; DNA: TGTGCCAGCAGCCCTAGACTCGACAGGGGCCGAGTTGCTAACTATGGCTACACCTTC
size: .; V: TRBV29-1; D: .; J: TRBJ2-7; CDR3: CSVEGRGPTYEQYF; DNA: TGCAGCGTTGAAGGGAGGGGACCCACCTACGAGCAGTACTTC
size: few; V: TRBV12-3/TRBV12-4; D: TRBD1; J: TRBJ1-2; CDR3: CASSWGTGDGNYGYTF; DNA: TGTGCCAGCAGCTGGGGGACAGGGGACGGTAACTATGGCTACACCTTC
size: few; V: TRBV7-8; D: .; J: TRBJ1-6; CDR3: CASSLESNSPLHF; DNA: TGTGCCAGCAGCTTGGAGAGTAATTCACCCCTCCACTTT
size: few; V: TRBV25-1; D: TRBD1; J: TRBJ1-3; CDR3: CASSTGTGGNTIYF; DNA: TGTGCCAGCAGTACCGGGACAGGAGGAAACACCATATATTTT
size: .; V: TRBV7-9; D: .; J: TRBJ2-2; CDR3: CASTLRPGTNTGELFF; DNA: TGTGCCAGCACCCTCCGGCCCGGTACGAACACCGGGGAGCTGTTTTTT
size: .; V: TRBV5-1; D: .; J: TRBJ2-1; CDR3: CASSLSLRTVSINEQFF; DNA: TGCGCCAGCAGCTTGTCGCTAAGAACGGTTTCGATCAATGAGCAGTTCTTC
size: few; V: TRBV9; D: .; J: TRBJ2-7; CDR3: CASSVAAGTLYEQYF; DNA: TGTGCCAGCAGCGTAGCCGCCGGGACACTATACGAGCAGTACTTC
size: .; V: TRBV6-6; D: TRBD2; J: TRBJ2-1; CDR3: CASTRLGGAAYNEQFF; DNA: TGTGCCAGCACCAGACTCGGGGGGGCTGCCTACAATGAGCAGTTCTTC
size: .; V: TRBV5-1; D: .; J: TRBJ2-7; CDR3: CASRLLWDKDYEQYF; DNA: TGCGCCAGCAGACTGCTATGGGACAAGGACTACGAGCAGTACTTC
size: many; V: TRBV29-1; D: .; J: TRBJ2-1; CDR3: CSSGGSSYNEQFF; DNA: TGCAGCTCTGGGGGGAGCTCCTACAATGAGCAGTTCTTC
size: few; V: TRBV7-9; D: .; J: TRBJ2-7; CDR3: CASSPLGLRGGFEQYF; DNA: TGTGCCAGCAGCCCCCTAGGCTTGAGGGGAGGATTCGAGCAGTACTTC
size: .; V: TRBV3-1; D: TRBD1; J: TRBJ1-2; CDR3: CASSQRGDRANYGYTF; DNA: TGTGCCAGCAGCCAAAGGGGGGACAGAGCTAACTATGGCTACACCTTC
size: few; V: TRBV10-3; D: .; J: TRBJ1-1; CDR3: CAISAREGAEAFF; DNA: TGTGCCATCAGTGCCCGGGAGGGGGCTGAAGCTTTCTTT
size: .; V: TRBV4-2; D: .; J: TRBJ2-2; CDR3: CASSSGWNTGELFF; DNA: TGTGCCAGCAGTTCGGGTTGGAACACCGGGGAGCTGTTTTTT
size: many; V: TRBV5-6; D: .; J: TRBJ2-3; CDR3: CASASFPGSSTDTQYF; DNA: TGTGCCAGCGCCTCTTTCCCCGGGTCTAGCACAGATACGCAGTATTTT
size: many; V: TRBV7-2; D: .; J: TRBJ1-2; CDR3: CASSLGLYGYTF; DNA: TGTGCCAGCAGCTTAGGTCTCTATGGCTACACCTTC
size: few; V: TRBV6-2/TRBV6-3; D: .; J: TRBJ2-6; CDR3: CASRILGSGANVLTF; DNA: TGTGCCAGCCGGATTCTTGGATCTGGGGCCAACGTCCTGACTTTC
size: many; V: TRBV3-1; D: TRBD2; J: TRBJ2-3; CDR3: CASSFVAGGGTDTQYF; DNA: TGTGCCAGCAGCTTCGTAGCGGGGGGGGGCACAGATACGCAGTATTTT
size: many; V: TRBV5-1; D: TRBD2; J: TRBJ2-3; CDR3: CASSLAVTGGLTDTQYF; DNA: TGCGCCAGCAGCTTGGCTGTTACGGGGGGACTCACAGATACGCAGTATTTT
size: many; V: TRBV4-3; D: TRBD1; J: TRBJ2-1; CDR3: CASSQDGWDRFSYNEQFF; DNA: TGCGCCAGCAGCCAAGATGGGTGGGACAGGTTCTCCTACAATGAGCAGTTCTTC
size: .; V: TRBV29-1; D: TRBD1; J: TRBJ2-7; CDR3: CSAEQGAYEQYF; DNA: TGCAGCGCTGAGCAGGGGGCCTACGAGCAGTACTTC
size: few; V: TRBV5-1; D: .; J: TRBJ1-1; CDR3: CASSLANGGTEAFF; DNA: TGCGCCAGCAGCTTGGCGAACGGGGGGACTGAAGCTTTCTTT
size: .; V: TRBV6-5; D: .; J: TRBJ2-1; CDR3: CASSYSWGTLDNEQFF; DNA: TGTGCCAGCAGTTACTCGTGGGGTACCCTCGACAATGAGCAGTTCTTC
size: few; V: TRBV7-3; D: TRBD1; J: TRBJ1-2; CDR3: CASSPHPTGGYGYTF; DNA: TGTGCCAGCAGCCCACACCCGACAGGGGGCTATGGCTACACCTTC
size: few; V: TRBV7-8; D: .; J: TRBJ2-5; CDR3: CASSRPGPQETQYF; DNA: TGTGCCAGCAGTCGGCCCGGGCCCCAAGAGACCCAGTACTTC
size: few; V: TRBV20-1; D: .; J: TRBJ2-7; CDR3: CSAEKTGTYEQYF; DNA: TGCAGTGCTGAAAAGACTGGGACCTACGAGCAGTACTTC
size: few; V: TRBV20-1; D: TRBD2; J: TRBJ2-1; CDR3: CSARFGLAGHEQFF; DNA: TGCAGTGCTAGATTCGGACTAGCGGGGCATGAGCAGTTCTTC